The entry below gives a single T cell receptor beta chain sequence along with its context. This clonotype was detected a few times. The antigen this receptor binds is unknown. It has no much larger one-base neighbor in the sample; base qualities were not kept. The source of the sample is a study of CD8 T cells in ankylosing spondylitis (TCRdb year 2017). General notes on the study: To find TCR variants linked to disease, the study profiled T cell receptor beta repertoires in ankylosing spondylitis patients and healthy donors. Peripheral blood was sampled, and synovial fluid was additionally collected from ankylosing spondylitis patients. In total, the full study cohort was made up of 108 healthy donors and about two dozen ankylosing spondylitis patients.

Instrument used: Illumina HiSeq 2500. Quantitative 5'-RACE with molecular barcodes was used to prepare TCR beta libraries. In the source study's methods: Disease-linked TCR variants were identified with a new computational method built on a probabilistic model of VDJ rearrangement. The public reads were quality trimmed at Q25 with fastp and then assembled into clones with MiXCR by TCRdb, keeping productive beta chains. Rows with a matching CDR3 protein are joined into one entry that keeps the most common DNA and genes. These V and J calls originate from TCRdb's pipeline instead of the authors' own analysis. For this sample the table gives 500,000 or so distinct CDR3 sequences, of which approximately 5% were detected only once. Jointly, the top ten make up around 3.5% of the sample. Here is what the overall study found, with its caveats: In peripheral blood, the disease-linked clones were found at relatively low frequencies and had a CD8+ phenotype. Blood from ankylosing spondylitis patients appeared to be characterized by a TCR beta motif made up of about 8 highly homologous amino acid variants. Some TCR beta motif variants had previously been reported in synovial fluid and blood of reactive arthritis patients, which suggested common disease-initiation mechanisms. The disease-linked clones were reported as significantly enriched in matched synovial fluid samples from ankylosing spondylitis patients.

The CDR3 sequence holds 19 residues, the cysteine and phenylalanine included. Just the 57-base CDR3 DNA is kept, in frame starting at base 1. V ends up 8 bases short and J 0 bases short, with an unmatched junction base count of 18. What was sequenced was blood, either unsorted or a sorted T cell fraction (not recorded which). The rearranged chain carries TRBV12-3 or TRBV12-4 and TRBJ2-4, with TRBD1 matching 8 junction bases. The receptor comes from a male donor with ankylosing spondylitis. DNA sequence: TGTGCCAGCTGTCGACAGGGGCTTACCGTTACTCTAGCCAAAAACATTCAGTACTTC. Its translation is CASCRQGLTVTLAKNIQYF.